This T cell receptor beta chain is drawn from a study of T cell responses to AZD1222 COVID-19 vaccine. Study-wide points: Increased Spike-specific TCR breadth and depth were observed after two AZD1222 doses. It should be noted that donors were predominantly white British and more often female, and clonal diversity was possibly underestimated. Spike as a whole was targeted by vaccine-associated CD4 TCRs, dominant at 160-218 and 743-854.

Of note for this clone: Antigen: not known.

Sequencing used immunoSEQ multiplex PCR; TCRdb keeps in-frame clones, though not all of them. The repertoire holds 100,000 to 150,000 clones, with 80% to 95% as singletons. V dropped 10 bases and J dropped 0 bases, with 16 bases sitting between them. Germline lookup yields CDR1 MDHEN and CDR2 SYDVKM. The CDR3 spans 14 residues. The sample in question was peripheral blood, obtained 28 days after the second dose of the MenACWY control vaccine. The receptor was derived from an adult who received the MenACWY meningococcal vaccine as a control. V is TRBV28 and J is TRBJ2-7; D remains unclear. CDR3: CATTRPGASYEQYF. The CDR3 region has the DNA TGTGCCACAACGAGGCCCGGTGCCTCCTACGAGCAGTACTTC.